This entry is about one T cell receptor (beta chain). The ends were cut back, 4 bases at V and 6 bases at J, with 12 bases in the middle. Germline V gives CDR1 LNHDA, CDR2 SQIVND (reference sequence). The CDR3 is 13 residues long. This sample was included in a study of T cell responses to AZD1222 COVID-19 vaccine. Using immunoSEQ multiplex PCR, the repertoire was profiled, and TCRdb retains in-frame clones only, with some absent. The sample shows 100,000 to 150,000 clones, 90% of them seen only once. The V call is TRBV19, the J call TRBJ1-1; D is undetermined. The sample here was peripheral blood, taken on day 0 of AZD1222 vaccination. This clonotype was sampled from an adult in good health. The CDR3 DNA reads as TGTGCCAGTAGTACGACATTTTCGCCTGAAGCTTTCTTT. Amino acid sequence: CASSTTFSPEAFF.